This TCR beta chain was observed in a study of T cells in tumors after PD-1 blockade. Study-level background: Excluded were patients with checkpoint blockade, immunosuppressants, or radiotherapy or other anti-cancer therapy within 4 weeks. Treatment was either pembrolizumab 200 mg every 3 weeks or cemiplimab 350 mg every 2 weeks.

This clone has more than one count but fewer than ten. Data came from immunoSEQ multiplex PCR; TCRdb stores just in-frame clones and leaves some out. The table lists around 60,000 clones, 80% of them singletons. Sequences were derived from PBMCs, sampled before anti-PD-1 treatment. The TCR was taken from a human donor with basal cell carcinoma.

The CDR3 DNA is TGTGCCAGCAGCTTGGAGGGGCGCCCTGGGGCCCTCCACTTT. This sequence encodes CASSLEGRPGALHF. The chain has TRBV5-8 and TRBJ1-6; D is perhaps TRBD1 (5 bases). The CDR3 is 14 residues long. CDR1 is SGHTS and CDR2 is YDEGEE in the germline V gene. V dropped 0 bases and J dropped 14 bases, with 15 bases sitting between them.